This T cell receptor beta chain emerged from a study of identifying expanded T cells in peripheral blood. Comment on this clone: What it binds is unknown.

Study-level points and caveats: About 1.3 clones differed between technical replicates, versus around 16 and 19 over time. Variance in clone template counts between approximately 2-week samples significantly increased with total template count across all healthy donors.

Per germline, CDR1 MNHEY and CDR2 SMNVEV (reference sequence). The CDR3 totals 15 residues. Trimming removed 3 bases at V and 3 bases at J, with 11 bases between. Assay: immunoSEQ multiplex PCR; the TCRdb copy retains only in-frame clones and omits some. Here the sample spans about 81,000 clones, around 84% being singletons. No infections or other immune events were documented during collection. This clonotype was obtained from a person between 18 and 75 years old in good health. Sequenced sample: blood. This chain uses TRBV27 with TRBJ2-2; no reliable D call. CDR3 sequence reads: CASSLGQPDTGELFF. The CDR3 coding sequence is TGTGCCAGCAGTTTGGGTCAACCGGACACCGGGGAGCTGTTTTTT.